This TCR beta chain stems from a study of blood T cell repertoires in COVID-19. Looking at the study overall: Acute and convalescent COVID-19 samples came from the United States, Italy and Spain. T cells, B-cell-depleted T cells, or PBMCs supplied cDNA or gDNA.

The trim removed 10 bases at V and 4 bases at J, leaving 3 bases unmatched. Germline loops: CDR1 ENHRY, CDR2 SYGVKD. This CDR3 has 12 amino acids. Measured with immunoSEQ multiplex PCR; TCRdb has only the in-frame clones, and not every one. The repertoire holds about 350,000 clones, with about 89% as singletons. Seattle researchers signed up patients amid active infection and tracked them longitudinally. The J gene is TRBJ1-1, the V gene TRBV10-3, with 10 bases aligning to TRBD1. Sequenced sample: peripheral blood. The sequence was collected from a woman between 45 and 65 years old with COVID-19, enrolled during active disease. The CDR3 is CATGDRGTEAFF. In DNA form, the CDR3 reads TGTGCCACAGGGGACAGGGGCACTGAAGCTTTCTTT.